This T cell receptor (beta chain) was recovered during a study of T cell changes during pregnancy in multiple sclerosis. Germline V gene data show CDR1 as SGHRS and CDR2 as YFSETQ. V gave up 7 bases and J gave up 1 base, with 11 bases separating them. This CDR3 has 13 residues. This clone has only a few counts. Using immunoSEQ multiplex PCR, the repertoire was profiled, and TCRdb retains in-frame clones only, with some absent. This table has approximately 100,000 clones, 92% appearing once. Sample: peripheral blood, taken after pregnancy. The sequence came from a female donor in good health, enrolled as a control in a pregnancy study. The genes are TRBV5-1 and TRBJ1-2; no reliable D call. The CDR3 DNA reads TGCGCCAGCGGACTGGAGGGTAACTATGGCTACACCTTC. Translated: CASGLEGNYGYTF.